The text below deals with one T cell receptor beta chain. Its recognized antigen is unknown. There are no base qualities to consult, and no much larger clone falls within one base. The sample has other DNA sequences that encode this CDR3 too. Using the deep immunoSEQ assay, multiplex PCR amplified TCR CDR3 regions from genomic DNA. Extracted genomic DNA from each cell subset was distributed evenly across all wells of several immunoSEQ 96-well plates, and each plate was treated as a replicate. For sorted subsets, each replicate PCR was loaded with about 200 ng genomic DNA, equivalent to roughly 30,000 T cell genomes. The purified libraries were quantified using a Qubit 3.0 fluorometer, sized with a Bioanalyzer 2100, and then quantified again using the KAPA Library Quantification kit. Every immunoSEQ 96-well plate was sequenced on a separate single-read 150-cycle Illumina NextSeq 550 flow cell. Under the source paper's analysis protocol: Because the immunoSEQ output held only junctional sequences and lacked quality scores, the filtering could not match the filtering applied to full-length reads. Sequences were annotated with PyIR, a Python wrapper for IgBLAST v1.9, using IMGT germline references to assign V/J genes and CDR3. Any read was removed if the V/J assignment was weak (E-value above 1e-6), the CDR3 was missing, or the read contained stop codons, out-of-frame junctions, or ambiguous translated residues. A V3J clonotype was defined by an identical inferred V gene, J gene, and CDR3 amino acid sequence. To compute the percentage overlap between repertoires, the number of shared unique clonotypes was divided by the size of the smaller repertoire. Three approaches were used to assess repertoire richness: RTK rarefaction, the Chao1 estimator, and Recon v2.1 estimates of unobserved clonotypes. Generation probabilities for all TCRbeta clonotypes obtained by the gDNA method from a handful of donors were computed using OLGA. Held by TCRdb, this immuneACCESS table contains in-frame sequences only and omits some clones. Under half of the omission traces to an unresolved V gene where checked; the cause of the rest is unknown. V and J calls and clone size are as listed in that table; D and trimming were resolved from the DNA. Within this sample are fewer than 700,000 clones, with approximately 95% of them counted one time only. About 0.11% of the sample lies in the top ten.

This sample is drawn from a study of shared clonotypes between healthy human individuals (dated by TCRdb to 2020 to 2022). A note on the overall study: The cohort included three men and two women between 18 and 49 years of age. Each donor's leukapheresis produced roughly between roughly 0.85 and 10 billion PBMCs. To increase sequencing depth and limit assay-specific biases, different laboratories used diverse techniques to prepare libraries and sequence TCR repertoires. To estimate repertoire size and how much clonotype sharing occurs between individuals, the study deeply sequenced the blood TCR repertoires of roughly 5 healthy adults. For each donor, three plates each were used for CD4 naive and CD4 memory, two plates were used for CD8 naive, and one plate was used for CD8 memory. On the study overall, not on this receptor specifically: Incomplete sequencing was indicated by rarefaction of sorted-subset datasets, despite the large sequencing depth. Sampling was restricted to blood, and TCR repertoires in tissue are likely to differ from TCR repertoires in blood. Based on pairwise subsampling, the degree of clonotype sharing among donors was expected to be affected by sequencing depth. Estimated clonotype richness was generally larger for naive than for memory subsets. The small number of donors limited the genetic and exposure-history diversity represented. Compared with non-shared clonotypes, the clonotypes found in all four sorted-subset donors had higher generation probabilities. Sharing across a handful of donors was observed for about 5% of naive CD4, about 4% of naive CD8, 2% to 2.5% of memory CD4, and roughly 0.4% of memory CD8 clonotypes.

Based on the germline V gene (reference sequence), the CDR1 and CDR2 sequences are MNHEY and SMNVEV. Reading from cysteine to phenylalanine, the CDR3 counts 14 amino acids. Only the CDR3 DNA stays, 42 bases, in frame from base 1. Trimming costs V 3 bases and J 1 base, and their ends lie 10 bases apart. For the CD8 naive samples, CD45RO-negative cells were positively selected for CCR7, yielding a CD45RA+CCR7+ population from which TemRA cells were excluded. The donors were healthy, HIV-negative adults who had no recently reported acute infections or vaccinations. Only Caucasian adults living in Nashville, Tennessee, USA were represented among the donors. After blood collection by leukapheresis, PBMCs were isolated using Ficoll-Histopaque density gradient centrifugation and then cryopreserved in the vapor phase of liquid nitrogen. Analytical flow cytometry was used to check the purity and quantity of every magnetically sorted T cell population. From each sorted fraction, genomic DNA was isolated and quantified by UV absorbance on a Nanodrop 2000c.

The sequenced sample consisted of naive CD8+ T cells sorted from blood. The cell subset or site label, read with the paper, signifies: CD45RA+CCR7+. The chain is encoded by TRBV27 joined to TRBJ2-7; the D segment may tentatively be TRBD1 or TRBD2, each giving 5 matched bases. The clonotype comes from a woman aged 30 to 39 in good health. The DNA is as follows: TGTGCCAGCAGTTTCGGGACGGGGTCCTACGAGCAGTACTTC. Translated, this is CASSFGTGSYEQYF.